The 5 T cell receptor beta chains given below trace back to one sample, sequenced in a study of blood T cell repertoires in COVID-19. TCRdb's table, derived via immunoSEQ multiplex PCR, lists solely in-frame clones and lacks some. The table shows about 370,000 clones, with 75% to 90% occurring only once. The sample was PBMCs or T cells enriched from blood (not recorded which). All receptors derive from a man aged 18 to 29 who had recovered from COVID-19.

The chain links TRBV4-2 to TRBJ2-2, with D possibly being TRBD1 (6 bases). Trimming shortened V by 2 bases and J by 5 bases, and 12 bases separated the two germline ends. Looked up from germline, CDR1 is LGHNA and CDR2 is YNFKEQ. The CDR3 runs to 15 residues. CDR3 protein: CASSQPGQVTGELFF. CDR3 bases: TGTGCCAGCAGCCAACCGGGACAAGTTACCGGGGAGCTGTTTTTT.

The CDR3 region is CASSEGQDLGANVLTF. CDR3 nucleotides: TGTGCCAGCAGTGAGGGACAGGACTTGGGGGCCAACGTCCTGACTTTC. This rearrangement joins TRBV6-4 to TRBJ2-6, with TRBD1 matching over 8 bases. The junction had 5 bases not matched to a gene; V was cut back by 3 bases and J by 4 bases. Germline V gene lookup returns CDR1 MRHNA and CDR2 SNTAGT. The CDR3 contains 16 residues.

The CDR3: CASSLAYRGQGTEAFF. CDR3 in DNA: TGCGCCAGCAGCTTGGCATACAGGGGGCAAGGAACTGAAGCTTTCTTT. The rearrangement joins TRBV5-1 to TRBJ1-1; TRBD1 matches 9 bases. With 0 bases clipped from V and 5 bases from J, the junction kept 8 bases outside the gene matches. The germline gives CDR1 SGHRS, CDR2 YFSETQ. This CDR3 is built from 16 residues. Full variable domain (outside the CDR3, taken from reference TRBV5-1 and TRBJ1-1): KAGVTQTPRYLIKTRGQQVTLSCSPISGHRSVSWYQQTPGQGLQFLFEYFSETQRNKGNFPGRFSGRQFSNSRSEMNVSTLELGDSALYLCASSLAYRGQGTEAFFGQGTRLTVV.

V and J are TRBV6-2 or TRBV6-3 and TRBJ2-2; 8 nucleotides match TRBD1. V trimming: 7 bases; J trimming: 6 bases; junction bases outside the gene matches: 10. The length of the CDR3 is 15 residues. CDR1 and CDR2 (germline): MNHEY, SVGEGT. The CDR3 protein is CASTPQGAPPGELFF. The CDR3, as DNA: TGTGCCAGCACCCCCCAGGGGGCGCCCCCCGGGGAGCTGTTTTTT.

This chain links TRBV6-5 with TRBJ2-7; the D gene is possibly TRBD2 (5 bases). The CDR3 runs to 14 residues. CDR1 and CDR2 from the germline V gene are MNHEY and SVGAGI. Trimming took off 0 bases at V and 7 bases at J, with 13 bases between the two ends. Here the CDR3 DNA reads TGTGCCAGCAGTTACTCACGCGGAGGCGGTGAGCAGTACTTC. The encoded protein is CASSYSRGGGEQYF.